This entry features one T cell receptor beta chain sequence. Its specificity is unknown. The data were obtained in a study of cytomegalovirus exposure and HLA in healthy donors. Study overall: A subsequent analysis reported that the approximately 120 validation repertoires were produced on the same platform that had also been used for the 550 to 750 first-cohort repertoires.

Notes on the study in general: Associated with cytomegalovirus, according to the listing, were fewer than 200 TCR beta chains. In a later analysis, first-cohort TCR clusters were found to tend to co-occur in the 100 to 150 validation repertoires.

Here immunoSEQ multiplex PCR was the method, and the copy in TCRdb shows in-frame clones only, minus some. The sample lists some 170,000 clones, approximately 89% occurring once. The donors were in the roughly 130-subject validation cohort; that cohort was separate from the roughly 730-subject first cohort. V lost 2 bases and J lost 0, with 14 bases in between. The CDR3 is 17 residues long. CDR1 and CDR2 (germline): MGHDK, SYGVNS. The sequencing sample was made of PBMCs. This receptor was identified in a man younger than 40 in good health and CMV-seropositive. This chain uses TRBV25-1 with TRBJ2-4; either TRBD1 or TRBD2 may supply D (5 bases each). The CDR3 here is CASSEPWGGGAKNIQYF. The CDR3 DNA is TGTGCCAGCAGTGAACCATGGGGTGGGGGAGCCAAAAACATTCAGTACTTC.